Listed below are T cell receptor beta chains from one sample, sequenced in a study of T-cell reconstitution after alpha-beta-depleted transplantation in children. MiXCR, run by TCRdb on the PCR reads, gives a single entry per CDR3 protein. Here the sample spans about 980,000 distinct CDR3 sequences, around 30% being singletons. Sequenced material: PBMCs, mostly from graft donor cells, taken 360 days after TCRalphabeta/CD19-depleted stem cell transplant. Every receptor here comes from a boy under three years old who had a stem cell transplant for SCID, so the T cells may come from the graft donor. CDR3s include the opening cysteine and the closing phenylalanine or tryptophan. The order of the fields is CDR3 protein, CDR3 DNA, clone size, J gene, D gene, V gene. The D gene is left open where the match is weak. Only part of the rows carry a size: once, few, many, or a class if the clone is expanded.

cdr3_aa: CASSLGVSGSSYNEQFF
cdr3_nt: TGTGCCAGCAGCTTAGGGGTTAGCGGGAGCTCCTACAATGAGCAGTTCTTC
clone_size: .
j_call: TRBJ2-1
d_call: TRBD2
v_call: TRBV7-2

cdr3_aa: CASSLTPQSLRSGELFF
cdr3_nt: TGTGCCAGCAGCTTAACGCCACAGAGTCTAAGGTCCGGGGAGCTGTTTTTT
clone_size: .
j_call: TRBJ2-2
d_call: .
v_call: TRBV7-3

cdr3_aa: CASSPRSDYEQYF
cdr3_nt: TGTGCCAGCTCACCACGGTCCGACTACGAGCAGTACTTC
clone_size: .
j_call: TRBJ2-7
d_call: .
v_call: TRBV18

cdr3_aa: CASSPLTGVSTDTQYF
cdr3_nt: TGTGCCAGCTCACCCCTCACAGGGGTTAGCACAGATACGCAGTATTTT
clone_size: .
j_call: TRBJ2-3
d_call: TRBD1
v_call: TRBV18

cdr3_aa: CASSESGPLYEQYF
cdr3_nt: TGTGCCAGCAGTGAATCCGGACCGCTCTACGAGCAGTACTTC
clone_size: .
j_call: TRBJ2-7
d_call: .
v_call: TRBV6-1

cdr3_aa: CSARTSVGTDTQYF
cdr3_nt: TGCAGTGCTAGAACTAGCGTCGGCACAGATACGCAGTATTTT
clone_size: .
j_call: TRBJ2-3
d_call: TRBD2
v_call: TRBV20-1

cdr3_aa: CASSQAVDVGPEQYF
cdr3_nt: TGTGCCAGCAGCCAAGCGGTCGACGTCGGTCCCGAGCAGTACTTC
clone_size: few
j_call: TRBJ2-7
d_call: .
v_call: TRBV4-2

cdr3_aa: CASSFAVGDHSPLHF
cdr3_nt: TGCGCCAGCAGCTTCGCCGTCGGGGACCATTCACCCCTCCACTTT
clone_size: .
j_call: TRBJ1-6
d_call: .
v_call: TRBV5-1

cdr3_aa: CASSQEREYEQYF
cdr3_nt: TGCGCCAGCAGCCAAGAGAGGGAATACGAGCAGTACTTC
clone_size: .
j_call: TRBJ2-7
d_call: .
v_call: TRBV4-3

cdr3_aa: CASSDRDRVTDTQYF
cdr3_nt: TGTGCCAGCAGTGACCGGGACAGGGTCACAGATACGCAGTATTTT
clone_size: .
j_call: TRBJ2-3
d_call: TRBD1
v_call: TRBV12-3/TRBV12-4

cdr3_aa: CASRTPGGTEAFF
cdr3_nt: TGTGCCAGCAGGACTCCGGGGGGCACTGAAGCTTTCTTT
clone_size: .
j_call: TRBJ1-1
d_call: .
v_call: TRBV6-1

cdr3_aa: CASSLEWDSSEKLFF
cdr3_nt: TGTGCCAGCAGCTTAGAGTGGGACAGTAGCGAAAAACTGTTTTTT
clone_size: .
j_call: TRBJ1-4
d_call: TRBD1
v_call: TRBV11-2

cdr3_aa: CASSVGPRDYGYTF
cdr3_nt: TGTGCCAGCAGCGTAGGTCCCAGAGATTATGGCTACACCTTC
clone_size: .
j_call: TRBJ1-2
d_call: .
v_call: TRBV9

cdr3_aa: CASTQRGEKVWTEAFF
cdr3_nt: TGTGCCAGCACCCAACGGGGGGAAAAGGTTTGGACTGAAGCTTTCTTT
clone_size: .
j_call: TRBJ1-1
d_call: .
v_call: TRBV12-3/TRBV12-4

cdr3_aa: CSARLDRGYEQYF
cdr3_nt: TGCAGTGCTAGACTGGACAGGGGCTACGAGCAGTACTTC
clone_size: .
j_call: TRBJ2-7
d_call: TRBD1
v_call: TRBV20-1

cdr3_aa: CSTPTRTAKNIQYF
cdr3_nt: TGCAGCACCCCCACTAGGACGGCCAAAAACATTCAGTACTTC
clone_size: .
j_call: TRBJ2-4
d_call: .
v_call: TRBV20-1

cdr3_aa: CASSPIDPGAFF
cdr3_nt: TGTGCCAGCTCACCAATCGACCCAGGGGCTTTCTTT
clone_size: few
j_call: TRBJ1-1
d_call: .
v_call: TRBV18

cdr3_aa: CSVVGGTLYNEQFF
cdr3_nt: TGCAGCGTTGTAGGGGGCACCCTATACAATGAGCAGTTCTTC
clone_size: few
j_call: TRBJ2-1
d_call: TRBD1
v_call: TRBV29-1

cdr3_aa: CASRGTGRGEQYF
cdr3_nt: TGTGCCAGCAGGGGGACAGGTAGGGGCGAGCAGTACTTC
clone_size: .
j_call: TRBJ2-7
d_call: TRBD1
v_call: TRBV2

cdr3_aa: CASSPGGLWGEQFF
cdr3_nt: TGCGCCAGCAGCCCGGGAGGATTATGGGGTGAGCAGTTCTTC
clone_size: few
j_call: TRBJ2-1
d_call: TRBD2
v_call: TRBV5-1

cdr3_aa: CASSTFLGGGHNEQFF
cdr3_nt: TGTGCCAGCAGTACCTTTTTGGGGGGGGGACACAATGAGCAGTTCTTC
clone_size: .
j_call: TRBJ2-1
d_call: TRBD2
v_call: TRBV6-1

cdr3_aa: CASSQGLAAQYF
cdr3_nt: TGTGCCAGCAGCCAAGGACTAGCGGCACAGTACTTC
clone_size: .
j_call: TRBJ2-7
d_call: TRBD2
v_call: TRBV3-1

cdr3_aa: CASSRGQGASNEQFF
cdr3_nt: TGTGCCAGCAGCCGCGGACAGGGGGCGTCCAATGAGCAGTTCTTC
clone_size: few
j_call: TRBJ2-1
d_call: TRBD1
v_call: TRBV12-3/TRBV12-4

cdr3_aa: CASSARAGFQYF
cdr3_nt: TGCGCCAGCAGCGCTCGAGCGGGTTTTCAGTATTTT
clone_size: few
j_call: TRBJ2-3
d_call: .
v_call: TRBV4-1

cdr3_aa: CASRYGDYGYTF
cdr3_nt: TGTGCCTCAAGGTACGGGGACTATGGCTACACCTTC
clone_size: .
j_call: TRBJ1-2
d_call: .
v_call: TRBV6-6

cdr3_aa: CASSPPGGTTDTQYF
cdr3_nt: TGTGCCAGCAGCCCACCGGGGGGAACCACAGATACGCAGTATTTT
clone_size: .
j_call: TRBJ2-3
d_call: TRBD2
v_call: TRBV7-9

cdr3_aa: CASSFLRAKDSNEQFF
cdr3_nt: TGTGCCAGCAGCTTCCTCCGGGCGAAGGATTCCAATGAGCAGTTCTTC
clone_size: many
j_call: TRBJ2-1
d_call: .
v_call: TRBV7-6

cdr3_aa: CASRPGGSSYNEQFF
cdr3_nt: TGTGCCAGCAGACCCGGGGGGAGCTCCTACAATGAGCAGTTCTTC
clone_size: .
j_call: TRBJ2-1
d_call: TRBD2
v_call: TRBV12-3/TRBV12-4

cdr3_aa: CAIRAGQGRSTDTQYF
cdr3_nt: TGTGCCATCAGAGCGGGCCAGGGAAGGAGCACAGATACGCAGTATTTT
clone_size: few
j_call: TRBJ2-3
d_call: .
v_call: TRBV10-3

cdr3_aa: CASSLVSRGNEQFF
cdr3_nt: TGCGCCAGCAGCTTGGTTTCAAGGGGTAATGAGCAGTTCTTC
clone_size: few
j_call: TRBJ2-1
d_call: .
v_call: TRBV5-1

cdr3_aa: CSAQGQHNQPQHF
cdr3_nt: TGCAGTGCACAGGGACAGCACAATCAGCCCCAGCATTTT
clone_size: few
j_call: TRBJ1-5
d_call: TRBD1
v_call: TRBV20-1

cdr3_aa: CSLYRDPINTDTQYF
cdr3_nt: TGCAGTCTATACCGGGACCCGATTAACACAGATACGCAGTATTTT
clone_size: few
j_call: TRBJ2-3
d_call: .
v_call: TRBV20-1

cdr3_aa: CATSRGGSVKLYNEQFF
cdr3_nt: TGTGCCACCAGCAGAGGTGGGTCTGTTAAACTGTACAATGAGCAGTTCTTC
clone_size: .
j_call: TRBJ2-1
d_call: .
v_call: TRBV15

cdr3_aa: CSARRQSSYNSPLHF
cdr3_nt: TGCAGTGCTAGGCGTCAAAGCTCCTATAATTCACCCCTCCACTTT
clone_size: .
j_call: TRBJ1-6
d_call: .
v_call: TRBV20-1

cdr3_aa: CSVATGGETQYF
cdr3_nt: TGCAGCGTTGCGACTGGTGGGGAGACCCAGTACTTC
clone_size: .
j_call: TRBJ2-5
d_call: .
v_call: TRBV29-1

cdr3_aa: CASSSLAGGLYEQYF
cdr3_nt: TGTGCCAGCAGCTCGCTAGCGGGGGGACTTTACGAGCAGTACTTC
clone_size: .
j_call: TRBJ2-7
d_call: TRBD2
v_call: TRBV7-2

cdr3_aa: CASSPKNRQGYSGNTIYF
cdr3_nt: TGTGCCAGCAGTCCTAAAAACCGACAGGGTTATAGTGGAAACACCATATATTTT
clone_size: .
j_call: TRBJ1-3
d_call: TRBD1
v_call: TRBV11-2

cdr3_aa: CASRSILGQGQETQYF
cdr3_nt: TGTGCCAGCAGATCGATTTTGGGACAGGGGCAAGAGACCCAGTACTTC
clone_size: .
j_call: TRBJ2-5
d_call: TRBD1
v_call: TRBV12-3/TRBV12-4

cdr3_aa: CASSRHRGPNNQPQHF
cdr3_nt: TGTGCCAGCAGTCGACACCGGGGCCCCAACAATCAGCCCCAGCATTTT
clone_size: .
j_call: TRBJ1-5
d_call: .
v_call: TRBV28

cdr3_aa: CSVERVFNYGYTF
cdr3_nt: TGCAGCGTTGAACGGGTTTTCAACTATGGCTACACCTTC
clone_size: few
j_call: TRBJ1-2
d_call: .
v_call: TRBV29-1